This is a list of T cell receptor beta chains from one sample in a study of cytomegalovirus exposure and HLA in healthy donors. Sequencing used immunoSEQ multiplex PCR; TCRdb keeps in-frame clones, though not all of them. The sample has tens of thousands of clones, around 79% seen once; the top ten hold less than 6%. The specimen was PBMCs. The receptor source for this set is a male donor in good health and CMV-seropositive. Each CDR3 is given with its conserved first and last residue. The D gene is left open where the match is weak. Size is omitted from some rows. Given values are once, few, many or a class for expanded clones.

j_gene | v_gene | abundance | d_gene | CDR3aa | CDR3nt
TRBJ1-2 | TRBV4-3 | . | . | CASSQDPLAGNYGYTF | TGCGCCAGCAGCCAAGATCCACTCGCAGGGAACTATGGCTACACCTTC
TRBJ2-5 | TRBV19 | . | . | CASSMMTAQRETQYF | TGTGCCAGTAGTATGATGACAGCACAGCGAGAGACCCAGTACTTC
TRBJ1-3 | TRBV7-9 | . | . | CAILPGNTIYF | TGTGCCATACTCCCCGGAAACACCATATATTTT
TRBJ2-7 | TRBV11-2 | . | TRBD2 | CASSVTGTSLPYEQYF | TGTGCCAGCAGCGTAACAGGGACTAGTCTTCCCTACGAGCAGTACTTC
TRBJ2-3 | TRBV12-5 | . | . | CASGLGSGGTDTQYF | TGTGCTAGTGGTTTGGGTTCAGGGGGCACAGATACGCAGTATTTT
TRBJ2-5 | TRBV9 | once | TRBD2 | CASSAGTRAGTQYF | TGTGCCAGCAGCGCCGGGACTAGGGCTGGGACCCAGTACTTC
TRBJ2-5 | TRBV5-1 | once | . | CASSPGSVQETQYF | TGCGCCAGCAGCCCGGGATCCGTCCAGGAGACCCAGTACTTC
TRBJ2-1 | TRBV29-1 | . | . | CSAIDRPCEQFF | TGCAGCGCAATCGACAGGCCTTGTGAGCAGTTCTTC
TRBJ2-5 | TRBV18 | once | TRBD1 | CASSPGQGRETQYF | TGTGCCAGCTCACCGGGACAGGGTCGCGAGACCCAGTACTTC
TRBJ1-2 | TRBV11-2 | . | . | CASSFLTGGYGYTF | TGTGCCAGCAGCTTCCTCACGGGGGGCTATGGCTACACCTTC
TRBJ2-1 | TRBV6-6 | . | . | CASRLDRFAIGQFF | TGTGCCAGCAGGCTAGACAGGTTTGCGATCGGGCAGTTCTTC
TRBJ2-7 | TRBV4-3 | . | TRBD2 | CASSQGRAGGHEQYF | TGCGCCAGCAGCCAAGGGAGGGCGGGGGGGCACGAGCAGTACTTC
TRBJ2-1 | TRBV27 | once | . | CASSYQGLGNEQFF | TGTGCCAGCAGTTATCAGGGGCTAGGCAATGAGCAGTTCTTC
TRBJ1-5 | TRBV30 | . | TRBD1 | CAWSLQGSPQHF | TGTGCCTGGAGTTTACAGGGGTCGCCCCAGCATTTT
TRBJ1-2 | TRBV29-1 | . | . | CSVGVSSLNYGYTF | TGCAGCGTTGGGGTGTCTAGCCTCAACTATGGCTACACCTTC
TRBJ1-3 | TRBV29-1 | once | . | CSVVTGLSGNTIYF | TGCAGCGTTGTGACAGGCCTCTCTGGAAACACCATATATTTT
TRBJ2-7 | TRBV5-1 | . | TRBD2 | CASSFSGVDYEQYF | TGCGCCAGCAGCTTTAGCGGGGTAGACTACGAGCAGTACTTC
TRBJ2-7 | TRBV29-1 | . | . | CSVQNGGGQYF | TGCAGCGTTCAAAACGGAGGTGGGCAGTACTTC
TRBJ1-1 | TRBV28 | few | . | CASTGGVGWAFF | TGTGCCAGCACTGGGGGGGTTGGGTGGGCTTTCTTT
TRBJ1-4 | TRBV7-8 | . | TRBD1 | CASSLGQGSNEKLFF | TGTGCCAGCAGCTTGGGACAGGGGTCTAATGAAAAACTGTTTTTT
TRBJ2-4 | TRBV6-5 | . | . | CASSSNRVPAKNIRYF | TGTGCCAGCAGTTCCAACAGGGTTCCAGCCAAAAACATTCGGTACTTC
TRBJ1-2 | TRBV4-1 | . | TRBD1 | CASSQEGVRGSRFFNYGYTF | TGCGCCAGCAGCCAAGAAGGTGTCAGGGGGAGCCGGTTCTTTAACTATGGCTACACCTTC
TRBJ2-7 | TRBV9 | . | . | CASTPGLLTYEQYF | TGTGCCAGCACCCCGGGACTCCTCACCTACGAGCAGTACTTC
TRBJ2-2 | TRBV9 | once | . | CASSVATGRRTGELFF | TGTGCCAGCAGCGTAGCTACGGGGAGGAGAACCGGGGAGCTGTTTTTT
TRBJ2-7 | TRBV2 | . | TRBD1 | CASRPGTGTGEQYF | TGTGCCAGCAGGCCCGGGACAGGGACAGGCGAGCAGTACTTC
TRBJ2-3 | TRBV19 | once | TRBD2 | CASSIVAGASDTQYF | TGTGCCAGTAGTATCGTAGCGGGAGCATCAGATACGCAGTATTTT
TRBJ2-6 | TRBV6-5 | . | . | CASSYIWGAGANVLTF | TGTGCCAGCAGTTACATATGGGGAGCTGGGGCCAACGTCCTGACTTTC
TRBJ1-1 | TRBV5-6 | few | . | CASSLLENTEAFF | TGTGCCAGCAGCTTGTTAGAGAACACTGAAGCTTTCTTT
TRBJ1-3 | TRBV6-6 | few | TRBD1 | CASSPRQGGGNTIYF | TGTGCCAGCAGTCCCCGACAGGGTGGAGGAAACACCATATATTTT
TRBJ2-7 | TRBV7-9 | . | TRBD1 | CASSLYRDRGFYYEQYF | TGTGCCAGCAGCCTCTACCGGGACAGGGGGTTTTACTACGAGCAGTACTTC
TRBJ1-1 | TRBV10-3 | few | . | CAISEIQTGAFF | TGTGCCATCAGCGAAATCCAAACCGGAGCTTTCTTT
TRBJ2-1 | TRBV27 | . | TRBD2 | CASSSSGSGYNEQFF | TGTGCCAGCAGCTCGAGCGGGAGTGGTTACAATGAGCAGTTCTTC
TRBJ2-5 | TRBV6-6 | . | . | CASSYAGTQETQYF | TGTGCCAGCAGTTACGCGGGGACCCAAGAGACCCAGTACTTC
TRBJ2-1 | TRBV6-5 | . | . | CASSSHEGATSFF | TGTGCCAGCAGTTCGCATGAAGGGGCCACGTCGTTCTTC
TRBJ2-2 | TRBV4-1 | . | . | CASSQEPSIGELFF | TGCGCCAGCAGCCAAGAACCGAGCATCGGGGAGCTGTTTTTT
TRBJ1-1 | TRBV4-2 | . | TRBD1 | CASSQDLQGAMRITMNTEAFF | TGTGCCAGCAGCCAAGATTTACAGGGGGCTATGAGAATTACCATGAACACTGAAGCTTTCTTT
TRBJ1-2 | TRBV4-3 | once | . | CASSQAKQINYGYTF | TGCGCCAGCAGCCAAGCAAAACAGATTAACTATGGCTACACCTTC
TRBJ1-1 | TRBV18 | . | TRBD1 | CASSPGQGNTEAFF | TGTGCCAGCTCACCCGGACAGGGGAACACTGAAGCTTTCTTT
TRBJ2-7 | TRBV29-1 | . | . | CSVGAGPDYYEQYF | TGCAGCGTTGGGGCGGGACCCGATTACTACGAGCAGTACTTC
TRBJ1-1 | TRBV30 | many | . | CAWSVQGYTEAFF | TGTGCCTGGAGTGTCCAGGGATATACTGAAGCTTTCTTT
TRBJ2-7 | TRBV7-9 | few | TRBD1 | CASSLRDSQSTYEQYF | TGTGCCAGCAGCCTCCGGGACAGTCAATCCACCTACGAGCAGTACTTC
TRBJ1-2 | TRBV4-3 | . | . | CASSQDKGPGHGYTF | TGCGCCAGCAGCCAAGATAAAGGGCCAGGGCATGGCTACACCTTC
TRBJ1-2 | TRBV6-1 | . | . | CASRPRWGGSGYTF | TGTGCCAGCAGACCCCGGTGGGGCGGTAGCGGCTACACCTTC
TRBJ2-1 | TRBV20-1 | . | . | CSARRFLEQFF | TGCAGTGCTAGGAGGTTTCTTGAGCAGTTCTTC
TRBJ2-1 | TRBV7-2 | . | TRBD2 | CASSLGLAGGDEQFF | TGTGCCAGCAGCTTGGGACTAGCGGGAGGCGATGAGCAGTTCTTC
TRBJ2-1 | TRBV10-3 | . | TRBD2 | CAISEVPGLAGGSGEQFF | TGTGCCATCAGTGAGGTTCCGGGACTAGCGGGAGGGTCAGGCGAGCAGTTCTTC
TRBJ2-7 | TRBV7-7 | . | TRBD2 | CASSLHSGGAYEQYF | TGTGCTAGCAGCTTACATAGCGGGGGGGCCTACGAGCAGTACTTC
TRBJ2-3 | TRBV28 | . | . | CASSLLRDFSTDTQYF | TGTGCCAGCAGTTTATTGAGGGACTTTTCCACAGATACGCAGTATTTT
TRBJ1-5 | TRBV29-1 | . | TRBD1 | CSVVGQGGNQPQHF | TGCAGCGTCGTGGGACAGGGGGGCAATCAGCCCCAGCATTTT
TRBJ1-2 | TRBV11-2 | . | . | CASSPGGIYGYTF | TGTGCCAGCAGCCCCGGGGGGATCTATGGCTACACCTTC
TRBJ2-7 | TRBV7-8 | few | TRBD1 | CASSPGTGYEQYF | TGTGCCAGCAGCCCGGGGACAGGGTACGAGCAGTACTTC
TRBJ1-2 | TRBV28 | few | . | CASLGLQGYGYTF | TGTGCCAGCTTGGGATTACAGGGCTATGGCTACACCTTC
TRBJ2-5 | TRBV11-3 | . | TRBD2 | CASSPGTSGSLFGETQYF | TGTGCCAGCAGCCCTGGGACTAGCGGGAGTTTATTTGGGGAGACCCAGTACTTC
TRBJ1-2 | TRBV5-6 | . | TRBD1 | CASSYGTGYGYTF | TGTGCCAGCAGCTACGGGACAGGGTATGGCTACACCTTC